This T cell receptor beta chain was found in a study of T-cell memory formation after mild COVID-19. TCRdb reprocessed the 5' RACE reads via MiXCR and lists one record per CDR3 protein. The sample carries 280,000 or so distinct CDR3 sequences, more than 15% recorded once. This clonotype was seen a few times. V lost 7 bases and J lost 0; bases outside the gene matches: 13. CDR3 length: 17 amino acids. The germline V gene has CDR1 SQVTM and CDR2 ANQGSEA. This TCR was sampled from a man aged 18 to 29 who had mild COVID-19 (a few samples of this study predate the infection). Cell type and time point are not known. V usage is TRBV29-1 and J usage is TRBJ2-3, with 10 nucleotides matching TRBD1. The specimen was PBMCs or a T cell subset sorted from them (not recorded which). In DNA, the CDR3 is TGCAGCGCCCAACCGGGACAGGGGCCCCCTAGCACAGATACGCAGTATTTT. It is translated as CSAQPGQGPPSTDTQYF.